This TCR beta chain was obtained from a study of control samples from healthy donors and cancer patients. Deletions cut 5 bases from V and 5 bases from J, with 9 bases between. This CDR3 has 12 amino acids. Profiled with immunoSEQ multiplex PCR; TCRdb holds only in-frame clones, not every one. The table includes about 79,000 clones, 93% detected once. This sequence joins TRBV12-3 or TRBV12-4 and TRBJ1-1; D possibly corresponds to TRBD1 (5 bases). Material for sequencing was PBMCs. The TCR was taken from a woman between 40 and 55 years old with lung cancer. CDR3 amino acids: CASSIGHTEAFF. The CDR3, as DNA: TGTGCCAGCAGTATCGGACATACTGAAGCTTTCTTT.